The 7 T cell receptor beta chains presented below share a single source sample, sequenced in a study of TIL therapy for anti-PD-1-resistant metastatic lung cancer. Sequencing used immunoSEQ v3. Profiled with immunoSEQ multiplex PCR; TCRdb holds only in-frame clones, not every one. This sample has tens of thousands of clones, with 55% to 75% found just once. Time point meaning: pre-treatment sample, taken before nivolumab and TIL therapy. Most excised metastases sampled were pleural nodules or supraclavicular lymph nodes. The sequencing here drew on tumor tissue, taken at baseline. The receptors shown here come from a person aged 25-85 years with non-small cell lung cancer.

This rearrangement joins TRBV10-1 to TRBJ2-3, with 7 nucleotides matching TRBD2. Germline-derived CDR1 and CDR2 are WNHNN and SYGVQD (reference sequence). This CDR3 is 14 amino acids long. Germline trimming cut 0 bases from V and 5 bases from J; bases unmatched to any gene: 2. As DNA, the CDR3 is TGCGCCAGCAGTGAGTCGGCGGGGGAAGATACGCAGTATTTT. Protein product: CASSESAGEDTQYF.

The chain couples TRBV6-5 to TRBJ2-7; D is perhaps TRBD1 (5 bases). V dropped 2 bases and J dropped 0 bases, with 8 bases sitting between them. The germline gives CDR1 MNHEY, CDR2 SVGAGI. The length of the CDR3 is 14 residues. CDR3 DNA sequence: TGTGCCAGCAGTTACCGACAGAGCTCCTACGAGCAGTACTTC. This codes for CASSYRQSSYEQYF.

This clone was recorded only once. The chain is built from TRBV30 and TRBJ2-3; D gene unclear. Germline lookup yields CDR1 GTSNPN and CDR2 SVGIG (reference sequence). The V end was cut by 0 bases, the J end by 3 bases, with 13 bases between. CDR3 length equals 15 residues. The CDR3 DNA sequence: TGTGCCTGGAGTGTACCCGGCGGATTGACAGATACGCAGTATTTT. Translation gives CAWSVPGGLTDTQYF.

V and J are TRBV6-4 and TRBJ2-1; D gene uncertain. The CDR3 covers 13 residues. V was cut by 6 bases and J by 5 bases, with 11 bases left in between. Germline loops: CDR1 MRHNA, CDR2 SNTAGT. CDR3 in DNA: TGTGCCAGCAGCGTTTCCGCCAACAATGAGCAGTTCTTC. The encoded protein is CASSVSANNEQFF.

The chain uses TRBV7-2 and TRBJ1-6, with D perhaps TRBD1 (6 bases). Between the trimmed V and J ends, which lost 8 bases and 7 bases, there was a span of 15 bases. The CDR3 runs to 14 residues. Germline CDR1 SGHTA, CDR2 FQGNSA. The chain's CDR3 is CASSGGWGNSPLHF. CDR3 DNA: TGTGCCAGCTCGGGGGGCTGGGGGAATTCACCCCTCCACTTT. The full variable domain, with the rest looked up from reference TRBV7-2 and TRBJ1-6, is GAGVSQSPSNKVTEKGKDVELRCDPISGHTALYWYRQSLGQGLEFLIYFQGNSAPDKSGLPSDRFSAERTGGSVSTLTIQRTQQEDSAVYLCASSGGWGNSPLHFGNGTRLTVT.

The chain has TRBV27 and TRBJ2-2, with 10 bases that match TRBD2. This CDR3 has 15 residues. V trimming: 6 bases; J trimming: 3 bases; junction bases outside the gene matches: 4. The V gene's germline CDR1 is MNHEY and CDR2 SMNVEV (reference sequence). CDR3 DNA sequence: TGTGCCAGCAGACTAGCGGGGACGGACACCGGGGAGCTGTTTTTT. As protein: CASRLAGTDTGELFF.

The chain uses TRBV11-3 and TRBJ2-1; 13 bases are shared with TRBD2. V lost 4 bases to trimming and J lost 7 bases; unmatched junction nucleotides: 13. Germline V CDR1 and CDR2: SGHNT, YENEEA. The CDR3 has 18 residues. The CDR3 DNA reads TGTGCCAGCAGCTCCTGGAAACCGGGACTAGCGGGGTTTAATGAGCAGTTCTTC. As protein: CASSSWKPGLAGFNEQFF. The whole variable domain, remainder taken from reference TRBV11-3 and TRBJ2-1, is EAGVVQSPRYKIIEKKQPVAFWCNPISGHNTLYWYLQNLGQGPELLIRYENEEAVDDSQLPKDRFSAERLKGVDSTLKIQPAELGDSAVYLCASSSWKPGLAGFNEQFFGPGTRLTVL.